This T cell receptor (beta chain) was documented in a study of blood T cells in healthy people across ages. Whole-study results and caveats: Calculation of diversity from one million T cells yielded estimates considered to be underestimates. Long-lived and aged donors differed, with more naive CD4+ cells and higher diversity in the long-lived.

Comment on this clonotype: Antigen specificity is unknown.

All donors came from Russia, were Caucasian and healthy, and spanned ages about 6 to 95. The CDR3 has 17 amino acids. V was clipped by 7 bases and J by 0 bases, with 22 bases between them. Germline values: CDR1 SGHRS, CDR2 YFSETQ. The authors ran a second PCR of roughly 6 to 12 cycles using a sample-barcoded 5' primer and a J-beta primer mix. At least 3 million CDR3-containing paired-end reads were obtained per sample. One entry per CDR3 protein results from TCRdb running MiXCR on the 5' RACE reads. This sample carries more than 800,000 distinct CDR3 sequences, less than 35% of them seen once, and the ten largest clones take 15% to 20%.

The sequenced sample was blood. The chain is built from TRBV5-1 and TRBJ1-1; D remains unclear. The sequence was collected from a woman older than 75 in good health. CDR3 nucleotide sequence: TGCGCCAGCCGGGGAGGCAAAAAGGGCCCCATGAACACTGAAGCTTTCTTT. Translating gives CASRGGKKGPMNTEAFF.